The present TCR beta chain was sequenced within a study of T-cell reconstitution after alpha-beta-depleted transplantation in children. Study-level findings and limits: T-cell numbers and diversity one year post-transplant derived largely from freshly generated T cells. Reportedly, roughly two months post-transplant, alpha-beta T cells arose from several hundred expanded graft clones. At day 60, the high TCRbeta diversity found in some patients originated from recipient T cells and thymic progenitors that had survived.

Looked up from germline, CDR1 is MGHRA and CDR2 is YSYEKL. The V gene lost 6 bases and the J gene lost 0 bases, with 12 bases spanning the gap. The CDR3 runs 14 residues. Unique molecular identifiers were used to barcode this TCRbeta library. TCRdb used MiXCR to reprocess the PCR reads, holding one entry per CDR3 protein. The sample holds about 290,000 distinct CDR3 sequences, over 7% seen once. This clonotype was found a few times. Its cognate antigen is unknown. The receptor's source is a female patient aged 2-9 years who had a stem cell transplant for Fanconi anemia, so the T cells may come from the graft donor. The V gene is TRBV4-1, the J gene TRBJ2-7; unclear D gene. This specimen consisted of peripheral blood, obtained 360 days after TCRalphabeta/CD19-depleted stem cell transplant. The chain's CDR3 is CASSEDESSYEQYF. The CDR3 region has the DNA TGCGCCAGCAGTGAGGACGAAAGCTCCTACGAGCAGTACTTC.